The 14 T cell receptor beta chains below all came from one sample that was sequenced in a study of shared clonotypes between healthy human individuals (dated by TCRdb to about 2020). Receptor libraries were prepared by the immunoSEQ multiplex PCR assay. The table was pulled from immuneACCESS by TCRdb, which kept in-frame rearrangements only. Such tables lose some clones; where checked, under half of the loss comes from unresolved V genes, and the rest has no known cause. The sample includes 450,000 or so clones, with approximately 77% observed a single time. The ten biggest clones cover around 12% of the sample. Source material: PBMCs. These receptors all come from a woman between 40 and 50 years old in good health. Some clones in this sample may be carry-over from other donors' samples.

V and J are TRBV5-5 and TRBJ2-6, with D possibly matching TRBD1 (5 bases). V dropped 0 bases and J dropped 0 bases, with 19 bases sitting between them. Germline V CDR1 and CDR2: SGHKS, YYEKEE (reference sequence). The CDR3 consists of 20 residues. The CDR3 DNA reads TGTGCCAGCAGCTTGGAACCACAGGACCCACGTCCCTCTGGGGCCAACGTCCTGACTTTC. Translated, it gives CASSLEPQDPRPSGANVLTF.

The chain couples TRBV10-2 to TRBJ2-3, with D unresolved. Germline CDR1 WSHSY, CDR2 SAAADI. V was shortened by 0 bases and J by 0 bases, with 7 bases between the two germline ends. CDR3 length: 15 amino acids. CDR3 protein: CASSESMTSTDTQYF. In DNA, the CDR3 is TGCGCCAGCAGTGAGTCGATGACTAGCACAGATACGCAGTATTTT.

CDR3 region: CASSSDGSGSYEQYF. Here the CDR3 DNA reads TGTGCCAGCAGTTCGGACGGGTCCGGGTCTTACGAGCAGTACTTC. V is TRBV5-4 and J is TRBJ2-7; D not resolved. V was shortened by 5 bases and J by 4 bases, with 19 bases between the two germline ends. Germline V gene sequence: CDR1 SGHNT, CDR2 YYREEE (reference sequence). The CDR3 runs 15 residues.

Here the CDR3 DNA reads TGTGCCAGCTCATCAACAGGGGTGCGGGGGACTGAAGCTTTCTTT. Translation: CASSSTGVRGTEAFF. The genes are TRBV18 and TRBJ1-1; 7 bases align to TRBD1. The germline CDR1 and CDR2 sequences are KGHSH and LQKENI. Trimming removed 5 bases from V and 5 bases from J; junction bases left unmatched: 11. The CDR3 runs 15 residues.

The gene calls are TRBV27 and TRBJ2-2; possibly TRBD2 for D (5 bases). V lost 3 bases and J lost 7, with 15 bases in between. This CDR3 comprises 15 residues. Germline lookup yields CDR1 MNHEY and CDR2 SMNVEV (reference sequence). The CDR3 region has the DNA TGTGCCAGCAGTTTCCCGACCAAGGGAGACGGGGAGCTGTTTTTT. Residues: CASSFPTKGDGELFF.

The V gene is TRBV5-1, the J gene TRBJ2-5, with 8 bases identical to TRBD2. CDR1 and CDR2 from the germline V gene are SGHRS and YFSETQ. V lost 1 base, J lost 7 bases, and 9 bases stayed unmatched. CDR3 length: 15 residues. The CDR3 here is CASSLTGGPIVTQYF. CDR3 bases: TGCGCCAGCAGCTTGACGGGAGGGCCGATCGTGACCCAGTACTTC.

CDR3 region: CASSYDRAQPQHF. As DNA, the CDR3 is TGTGCCAGCAGCTACGACAGGGCTCAGCCCCAGCATTTT. This chain links TRBV7-2 with TRBJ1-5; TRBD1 agrees at 7 bases. Germline assignment: CDR1 SGHTA and CDR2 FQGNSA. The CDR3 runs 13 residues. The ends lost 4 bases at V and 6 bases at J; junction bases unmatched: 3.

The chain recombines TRBV2 with TRBJ2-1, with D unclear. Germline CDR1 and CDR2: SNHLY and FYNNEI. This CDR3 has 14 amino acids. V lost 2 bases and J 2 bases, leaving 7 bases between the germline ends. This chain's CDR3 is CASSERATYNEQFF. DNA of the CDR3: TGTGCCAGCAGTGAACGGGCCACCTACAATGAGCAGTTCTTC.

This rearrangement joins TRBV5-4 to TRBJ2-7, with 7 bases that match TRBD2. This CDR3 region has 14 residues. V shed 4 bases, J shed 4 bases, and the junction held 8 bases outside the gene matches. Germline loops: CDR1 SGHNT, CDR2 YYREEE (reference sequence). DNA for the CDR3: TGTGCCAGCAGCCCGGGGGGAATTGGGTACGAGCAGTACTTC. Its protein is CASSPGGIGYEQYF. Full variable domain (outside the CDR3, taken from reference TRBV5-4 and TRBJ2-7): ETGVTQSPTHLIKTRGQQVTLRCSSQSGHNTVSWYQQALGQGPQFIFQYYREEENGRGNFPPRFSGLQFPNYSSELNVNALELDDSALYLCASSPGGIGYEQYFGPGTRLTVT.

The genes are TRBV6-1 and TRBJ1-5, with TRBD1 as a possible D gene (6 bases). CDR1 MNHNS and CDR2 SASEGT come from the germline V gene. Deletions cut 5 bases from V and 6 bases from J, with 17 bases between. The CDR3 loop spans 15 amino acids. The CDR3 coding sequence is TGTGCCAGCAGTTCCCGTGGCAGGGGCCGTCAGCCCCAGCATTTT. Protein sequence: CASSSRGRGRQPQHF.

CDR3 nucleotide sequence: TGTGCCAGCAGTCCACGGGGGACTGAAGCTTTCTTT. Translated, it gives CASSPRGTEAFF. This sequence joins TRBV27 and TRBJ1-1; tentatively, D is TRBD1 (5 bases). Trimming stripped 5 bases from V and 5 bases from J, with 9 bases between. This CDR3 is 12 amino acids long. Germline CDR1 MNHEY, CDR2 SMNVEV (reference sequence).

Regarding this clone: A far larger clone is one nucleotide away, so this likely arose from a read error. The same CDR3 arises from other DNA sequences in this sample as well. The rearrangement joins TRBV28 to TRBJ2-7, with D perhaps matching TRBD2 (5 bases). V shed 4 bases and J shed 4 bases, with 17 bases lying between them. Per germline, CDR1 MDHEN and CDR2 SYDVKM. The CDR3 has 15 residues. The CDR3: CASSSPSVSEYEQYF. CDR3 in DNA: TGTGCCAGCAGTTCCCCTTCGGTTAGCGAATACGAGCAGTACTTC.

The chain combines TRBV6-1 with TRBJ1-2, with D tentatively TRBD1 (6 bases). V gave up 8 bases and J gave up 5 bases, with 18 bases separating them. The CDR3 runs 14 residues. The V gene's germline CDR1 is MNHNS and CDR2 SASEGT. In nucleotides, the CDR3 is TGTGCCAGCGGCGAACAGGGAAGTTGGTATGGCTACACCTTC. This codes for CASGEQGSWYGYTF.

The rearrangement uses TRBV11-2 and TRBJ1-2; the D gene is possibly TRBD1 (5 bases). Germline-derived CDR1 and CDR2 are SGHAT and FQNNGV. The CDR3 extends over 14 amino acids. Trimming took off 5 bases at V and 5 bases at J, with 15 bases between the two ends. The CDR3 DNA is TGTGCCAGCAGCCTGGAGGGGCCCACATATGGCTACACCTTC. Amino acids: CASSLEGPTYGYTF.